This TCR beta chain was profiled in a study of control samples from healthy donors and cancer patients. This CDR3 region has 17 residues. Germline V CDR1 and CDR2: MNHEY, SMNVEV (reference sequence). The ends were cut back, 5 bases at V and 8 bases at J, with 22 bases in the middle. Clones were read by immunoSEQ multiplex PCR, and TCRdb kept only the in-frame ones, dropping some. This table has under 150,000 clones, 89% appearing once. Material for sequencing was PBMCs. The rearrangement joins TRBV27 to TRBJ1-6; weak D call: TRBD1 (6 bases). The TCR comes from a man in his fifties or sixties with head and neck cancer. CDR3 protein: CASSKTSGVDLHSPLHF. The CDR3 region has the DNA TGTGCCAGCAGTAAGACGTCAGGGGTCGATCTCCATTCACCCCTCCACTTT.